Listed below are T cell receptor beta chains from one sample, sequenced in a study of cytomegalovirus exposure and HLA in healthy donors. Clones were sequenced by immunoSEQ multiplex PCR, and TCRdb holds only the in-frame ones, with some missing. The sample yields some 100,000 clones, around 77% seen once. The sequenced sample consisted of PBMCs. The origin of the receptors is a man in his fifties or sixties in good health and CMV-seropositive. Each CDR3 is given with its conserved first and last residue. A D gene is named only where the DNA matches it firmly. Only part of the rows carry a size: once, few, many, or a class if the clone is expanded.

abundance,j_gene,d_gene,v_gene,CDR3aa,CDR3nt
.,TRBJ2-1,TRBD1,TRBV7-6,CASSPRQGVTGSNEQFF,TGTGCCAGCAGCCCCCGACAGGGGGTAACGGGGAGCAATGAGCAGTTCTTC
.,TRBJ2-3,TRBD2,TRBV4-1,CASSPRVAGGLDTQYF,TGCGCCAGCAGCCCCCGGGTAGCGGGGGGGTTGGATACGCAGTATTTT
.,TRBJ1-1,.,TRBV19,CASSIGGARQNTEAFF,TGTGCCAGTAGTATCGGGGGGGCGCGACAAAACACTGAAGCTTTCTTT
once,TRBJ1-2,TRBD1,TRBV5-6,CASTQGGQGYGYTF,TGTGCCAGCACCCAAGGTGGACAGGGCTACGGCTACACCTTC
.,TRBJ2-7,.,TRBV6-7,CASRGQGGLGGPYEQYF,TGTGCCAGCCGTGGACAGGGAGGACTAGGCGGACCCTACGAGCAGTACTTC
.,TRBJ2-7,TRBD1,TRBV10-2,CASSEIGGFYEQYF,TGCGCCAGCAGTGAAATAGGGGGCTTCTACGAGCAGTACTTC
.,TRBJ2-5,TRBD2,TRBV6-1,CASSEQSTAGQETQYF,TGTGCCAGCAGTGAACAGTCGACAGCGGGGCAAGAGACCCAGTACTTC
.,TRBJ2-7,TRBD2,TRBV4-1,CASSPGRAGEQYF,TGCGCCAGCAGCCCCGGGAGGGCGGGCGAGCAGTACTTC
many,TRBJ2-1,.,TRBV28,CASSLWSYNEQFF,TGTGCCAGCAGTTTATGGAGTTACAATGAGCAGTTCTTC
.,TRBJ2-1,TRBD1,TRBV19,CASSTDRLTYNEQFF,TGTGCCAGTAGTACGGACAGGCTGACCTACAATGAGCAGTTCTTC
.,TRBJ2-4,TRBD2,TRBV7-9,CASSPRGTSEGIQYF,TGTGCCAGCAGCCCCAGGGGGACTAGCGAGGGCATTCAGTACTTC
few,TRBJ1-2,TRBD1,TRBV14,CASSRRPSDRGLNYGYTF,TGTGCCAGCAGCCGCCGACCATCGGACAGGGGGCTGAACTATGGCTACACCTTC
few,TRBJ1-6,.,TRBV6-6,CASISQGNFNSPLHF,TGTGCCAGCATAAGTCAGGGGAACTTTAATTCACCCCTCCACTTT
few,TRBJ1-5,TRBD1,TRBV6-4,CASKTGKSNQPQHF,TGTGCCAGCAAGACAGGGAAGAGCAATCAGCCCCAGCATTTT
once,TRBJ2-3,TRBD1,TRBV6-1,CAARDRVFTDTQYF,TGTGCCGCTCGGGACAGGGTATTCACAGATACGCAGTATTTT
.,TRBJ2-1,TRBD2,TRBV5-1,CASSLFGTSGRNEQFF,TGCGCCAGCAGCTTGTTTGGGACTAGCGGGAGGAATGAGCAGTTCTTC
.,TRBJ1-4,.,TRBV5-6,CASSLDRAGEKLFF,TGTGCCAGCAGCTTGGACAGGGCCGGAGAAAAACTGTTTTTT
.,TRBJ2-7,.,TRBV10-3,CAISARESSYEQYF,TGTGCCATCAGTGCCCGGGAATCCTCCTACGAGCAGTACTTC
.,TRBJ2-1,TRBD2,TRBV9,CASSASGELNEQFF,TGTGCCAGCAGCGCAAGCGGGGAACTCAATGAGCAGTTCTTC
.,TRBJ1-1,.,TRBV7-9,CASSPRGRGGTEAFF,TGTGCCAGCAGCCCCCGGGGGAGGGGTGGCACTGAAGCTTTCTTT
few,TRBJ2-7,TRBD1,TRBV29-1,CSVAGTGQGEQYF,TGCAGCGTTGCGGGGACAGGGCAGGGCGAGCAGTACTTC
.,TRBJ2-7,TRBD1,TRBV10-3,CAISVNTGARSYEQYF,TGTGCCATCAGTGTAAATACAGGGGCCCGCTCCTACGAGCAGTACTTC
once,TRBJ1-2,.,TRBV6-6,CASSREDAWWYGYTF,TGTGCCAGCAGTCGCGAGGATGCTTGGTGGTATGGCTACACCTTC
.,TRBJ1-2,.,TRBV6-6,CASSYWGGANYGYTF,TGTGCCAGCAGTTACTGGGGGGGAGCTAACTATGGCTACACCTTC
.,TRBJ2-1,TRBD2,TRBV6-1,CASSVSLAGRSYNEQFF,TGTGCCAGCAGTGTTAGCCTAGCGGGCCGTTCCTACAATGAGCAGTTCTTC
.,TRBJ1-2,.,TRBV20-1,CSAFGGYGYTF,TGCAGTGCTTTCGGCGGTTACGGCTACACCTTC
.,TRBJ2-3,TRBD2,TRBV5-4,CASSSKTSGPPDTQYF,TGTGCCAGCAGCTCCAAGACTAGCGGGCCCCCGGATACGCAGTATTTT
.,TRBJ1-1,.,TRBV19,CASSYDSRNTEAFF,TGTGCCAGTAGTTACGACAGTAGAAACACTGAAGCTTTCTTT
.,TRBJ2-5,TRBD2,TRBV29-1,CSVRTSGIQETQYF,TGCAGCGTGCGGACTAGCGGAATACAAGAGACCCAGTACTTC
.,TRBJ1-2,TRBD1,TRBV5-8,CASSWDRGTYGYTF,TGTGCCAGCAGCTGGGACAGGGGAACCTATGGCTACACCTTC
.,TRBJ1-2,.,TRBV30,CAWAGTKSLYGYTF,TGTGCCTGGGCAGGCACAAAAAGTCTCTATGGCTACACCTTC
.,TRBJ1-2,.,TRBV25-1,CASSEKNRNYGYTF,TGTGCCAGCAGTGAAAAAAACAGGAACTATGGCTACACCTTC
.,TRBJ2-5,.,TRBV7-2,CASSPQETQYF,TGTGCCAGCAGCCCGCAAGAGACCCAGTACTTC
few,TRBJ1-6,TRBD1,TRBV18,CASSPTGGYNGFDSPLHF,TGTGCCAGCTCGCCGACAGGGGGCTACAATGGTTTCGATTCACCCCTCCACTTT
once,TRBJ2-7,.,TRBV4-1,CASSPPDRFYEQYF,TGCGCCAGCAGCCCACCGGACAGATTTTACGAGCAGTACTTC
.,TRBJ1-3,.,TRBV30,CAWSALSSGNTIYF,TGTGCCTGGAGTGCCCTAAGCTCTGGAAACACCATATATTTT
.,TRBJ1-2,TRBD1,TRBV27,CASSPGQGSIGYTF,TGTGCCAGCAGTCCGGGACAGGGGTCGATTGGCTACACCTTC
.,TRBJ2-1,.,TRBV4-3,CASSLYWNSGEQFF,TGCGCCAGCAGCCTTTACTGGAATTCGGGTGAGCAGTTCTTC
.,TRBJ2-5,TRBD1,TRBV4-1,CASSPRTGPQETQYF,TGCGCCAGCAGCCCCCGGACAGGACCACAAGAGACCCAGTACTTC
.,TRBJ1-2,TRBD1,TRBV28,CASSSSDRAAGYTF,TGTGCCAGCAGTTCGTCCGACAGGGCGGCTGGCTACACCTTC
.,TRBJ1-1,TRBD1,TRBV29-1,CSVQGQGVTEAFF,TGCAGCGTTCAGGGACAGGGGGTCACTGAAGCTTTCTTT
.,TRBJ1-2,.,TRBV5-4,CASSLAAATGLPPPYTF,TGTGCCAGCAGTTTAGCAGCCGCGACAGGTCTCCCACCACCGTACACCTTC
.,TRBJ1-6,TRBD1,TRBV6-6,CASSFATGNSPLHF,TGTGCCAGCAGTTTTGCGACAGGGAATTCACCCCTCCACTTT
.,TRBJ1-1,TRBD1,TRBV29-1,CSARDRVNTEAFF,TGCAGCGCCAGGGACAGGGTGAACACTGAAGCTTTCTTT
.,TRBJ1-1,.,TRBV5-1,CASSPGHGDTEAFF,TGCGCCAGCAGCCCGGGACACGGGGACACTGAAGCTTTCTTT